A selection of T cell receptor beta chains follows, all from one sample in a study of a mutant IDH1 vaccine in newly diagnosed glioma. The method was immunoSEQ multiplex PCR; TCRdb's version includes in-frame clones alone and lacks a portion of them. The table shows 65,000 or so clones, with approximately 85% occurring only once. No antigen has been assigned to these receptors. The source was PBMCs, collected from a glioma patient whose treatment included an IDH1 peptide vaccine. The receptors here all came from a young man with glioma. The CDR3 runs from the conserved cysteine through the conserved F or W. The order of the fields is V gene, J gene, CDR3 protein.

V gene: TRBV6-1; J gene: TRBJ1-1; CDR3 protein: CASRRGANTEAFF
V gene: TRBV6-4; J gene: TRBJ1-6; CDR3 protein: CASSDRTGGNSPLHF
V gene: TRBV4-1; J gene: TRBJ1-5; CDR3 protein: CASSQTVMVSQPQHF
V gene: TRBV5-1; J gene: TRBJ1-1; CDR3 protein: CASSLVAGREAFF
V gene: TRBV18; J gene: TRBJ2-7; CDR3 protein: CASSPYGHNSYEQYF
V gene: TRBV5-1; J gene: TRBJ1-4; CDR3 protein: CASSLLTAAGEKLFF
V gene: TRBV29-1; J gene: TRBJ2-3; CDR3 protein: CSVEGGAGATDTQYF
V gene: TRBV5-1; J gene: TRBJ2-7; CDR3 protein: CASSLAVTEYEQYF
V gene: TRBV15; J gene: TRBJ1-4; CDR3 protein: CATSRGDRGNEKLFF
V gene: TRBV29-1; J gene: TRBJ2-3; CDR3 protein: CSARPDPTDTQYF
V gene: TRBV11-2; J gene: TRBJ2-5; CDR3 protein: CASSLRASQETQYF
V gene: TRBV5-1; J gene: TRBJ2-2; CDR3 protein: CASTGRNSGELFF
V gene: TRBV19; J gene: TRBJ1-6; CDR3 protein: CASSIMGETNSPLHF
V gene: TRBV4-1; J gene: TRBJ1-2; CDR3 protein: CASSQEFAPSYGYTF
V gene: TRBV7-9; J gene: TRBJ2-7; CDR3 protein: CASSTPGGGPYEQYF
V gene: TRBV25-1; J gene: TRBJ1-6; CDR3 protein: CASSLGLTNSPLHF
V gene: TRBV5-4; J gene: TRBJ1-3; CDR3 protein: CASSHTLGGYSGNTIYF
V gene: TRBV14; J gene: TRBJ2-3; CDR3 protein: CASSQPGLAGFQGRGDTQYF
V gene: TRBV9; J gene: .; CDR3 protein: CASSAAGTATYEQYF